These 21 T cell receptor beta chains were all obtained from the same sample, sequenced in a study of blood T cell repertoires in COVID-19. Sequencing was performed with immunoSEQ multiplex PCR; in TCRdb, only in-frame clones are kept and a portion is missing. Found here are about 160,000 clones, 65% to 85% of them singletons; the top ten hold about 15%. Material: peripheral blood. Receptor source: a woman of 80 years or more with acute or convalescent COVID-19.

With regard to this clone: Compared with germline, one end of the junction differs, possibly owing to a read error. The chain recombines TRBV11-2 with TRBJ2-3; maybe TRBD2 (5 bases). Germline CDR1 SGHAT, CDR2 FQNNGV. The CDR3 extends over 15 amino acids. This CDR3 reads CASTLPYSARDTQYF. CDR3 DNA sequence: TGTGCCAGCACCTTACCGTATAGCGCCCGAGATACGCAGTATTTT.

V usage is TRBV7-8 and J usage is TRBJ2-3; no clear D. Trimming shortened V by 7 bases and J by 1 base, and 12 bases separated the two germline ends. The CDR3 loop spans 14 amino acids. CDR1 SGHVS and CDR2 FQNEAQ come from the germline V gene. The CDR3 DNA is TGTGCCAGCACCCCGACTCGTCGCACAGATACGCAGTATTTT. Its translation is CASTPTRRTDTQYF. The variable domain in full, with the rest retrieved from reference TRBV7-8 and TRBJ2-3, is GAGVSQSPRYKVAKRGQDVALRCDPISGHVSLFWYQQALGQGPEFLTYFQNEAQLDKSGLPSDRFFAERPEGSVSTLKIQRTQQEDSAVYLCASTPTRRTDTQYFGPGTRLTVL.

The chain employs TRBV18 and TRBJ2-1; 12 nucleotides agree with TRBD2. This CDR3 contains 18 residues. The V and J ends lost 5 bases and 4 bases, in that order; junction bases with no gene match: 12. The germline V gene has CDR1 KGHSH and CDR2 LQKENI. Here the CDR3 DNA reads TGTGCCAGCTCAACTCTAGACCGAGGACTAGCGGGGTACAATGAGCAGTTCTTC. This sequence encodes CASSTLDRGLAGYNEQFF.

This chain connects TRBV5-1 to TRBJ1-5; TRBD1 is a possible D gene (6 bases). V lost 0 bases, J lost 4 bases, and 8 bases lay in between. In germline, CDR1 is SGHRS, CDR2 YFSETQ. The CDR3 has 14 residues. The CDR3 loop reads CASSLGTENQPQHF. The DNA for the CDR3 is TGCGCCAGCAGCTTGGGGACAGAGAATCAGCCCCAGCATTTT. Full variable domain (remainder filled in from reference TRBV5-1 and TRBJ1-5): KAGVTQTPRYLIKTRGQQVTLSCSPISGHRSVSWYQQTPGQGLQFLFEYFSETQRNKGNFPGRFSGRQFSNSRSEMNVSTLELGDSALYLCASSLGTENQPQHFGDGTRLSIL.

The chain carries TRBV4-2 and TRBJ1-5, with 9 nucleotides matching TRBD1. Germline values: CDR1 LGHNA, CDR2 YNFKEQ. This CDR3 comprises 17 residues. V shed 5 bases, J shed 5 bases, and the junction held 13 bases outside the gene matches. CDR3 DNA sequence: TGTGCCAGCAGCGAGAAGGGGACAGGGTCGCCGGATCAGCCCCAGCATTTT. Its translation is CASSEKGTGSPDQPQHF.

The J gene is TRBJ2-7, the V gene TRBV28, with TRBD2 identical over 7 bases. CDR1 MDHEN and CDR2 SYDVKM come from the germline V gene. Unmatched junction bases numbered 8, after V lost 5 bases and J lost 1 base. The CDR3 is 15 amino acids. The CDR3 reads CASSRTRRGSYEQYF. In DNA form, the CDR3 reads TGTGCCAGCAGTAGAACGAGGCGGGGGTCCTACGAGCAGTACTTC.

The chain couples TRBV4-1 to TRBJ1-3, with D perhaps matching TRBD1 (6 bases). V shed 1 base and J shed 0 bases, with 16 bases lying between them. This CDR3 contains 18 residues. CDR1 and CDR2 from the germline V gene are MGHRA and YSYEKL. CDR3 region: CASSQGVFGQSSGNTIYF. The CDR3, as DNA: TGCGCCAGCAGCCAAGGGGTGTTTGGACAGTCCTCTGGAAACACCATATATTTT.

This clone has a single count. The J gene is TRBJ2-7, the V gene TRBV6-6; TRBD1 aligns across 9 bases. This CDR3 is built from 12 residues. V gave up 6 bases and J gave up 5 bases; unmatched junction bases: 2. The germline V gene encodes CDR1 MNHNY and CDR2 SVGAGI (reference sequence). The CDR3 DNA reads TGTGCCAGCAGACAGGGGGCTGACGAGCAGTACTTC. Translation gives CASRQGADEQYF.

The J gene is TRBJ2-5, the V gene TRBV5-1; 8 bases line up with TRBD1. CDR3 length equals 14 residues. V dropped 2 bases and J dropped 4; count of bases not matched to a gene: 4. Germline V CDR1 and CDR2: SGHRS, YFSETQ. The CDR3 nucleotides read TGCGCCAGCAGCTTCTGGACAGGGACAGAGACCCAGTACTTC. Encoded protein: CASSFWTGTETQYF.

The chain is built from TRBV6-4 and TRBJ2-3; TRBD2 matches 11 bases. Germline trimming cut 5 bases from V and 4 bases from J; bases unmatched to any gene: 8. CDR1 and CDR2 from the germline V gene are MRHNA and SNTAGT. This CDR3 region has 16 residues. This CDR3 is CASSPGGTSGADTQYF. The CDR3 DNA is TGTGCCAGCAGTCCCGGGGGGACTAGCGGCGCAGATACGCAGTATTTT.

The rearrangement links TRBV6-5 to TRBJ2-7; 12 bases agree with TRBD1. CDR1 is MNHEY, CDR2 SVGAGI, per germline. The CDR3 runs to 15 residues. Trimming at V came to 6 bases and at J to 6 bases, leaving 9 bases not matched to a gene. The DNA for the CDR3 is TGTGCCAGCAGCCCATCCGGGGACAGGGGGCGCGAGCAGTACTTC. Protein product: CASSPSGDRGREQYF.

In its sample, this clone was seen a few times. The genes are TRBV18 and TRBJ1-6; the D gene is possibly TRBD1 (5 bases). The CDR3 runs to 17 residues. CDR1 and CDR2 from the germline V gene are KGHSH and LQKENI. V lost 0 bases, J lost 0 bases, and 9 bases lay in between. CDR3 coding DNA: TGTGCCAGCTCACCACCGGGCGGGACCTCCTATAATTCACCCCTCCACTTT. It specifies CASSPPGGTSYNSPLHF.

The rearrangement uses TRBV19 and TRBJ1-4; D is unclear. Germline V gene lookup returns CDR1 LNHDA and CDR2 SQIVND (reference sequence). This CDR3 region has 14 residues. V lost 1 base and J lost 3, with 6 bases in between. CDR3 loop: CASSIGEANEKLFF. Here the CDR3 DNA reads TGTGCCAGTAGTATAGGGGAGGCTAATGAAAAACTGTTTTTT.

V gene TRBV5-1 combines with J gene TRBJ2-7; possible D gene TRBD1, 5 bases. The CDR3 consists of 13 residues. V was trimmed by 5 bases and J by 4 bases, leaving 13 bases between them. Germline V CDR1 and CDR2: SGHRS, YFSETQ. This chain's CDR3 is CASREGRAYEQYF. The CDR3 DNA is TGCGCCAGCAGGGAAGGCAGGGCGTACGAGCAGTACTTC.

This clone was counted a single time. The chain joins TRBV28 to TRBJ1-5, with 9 positions matching TRBD1. The V gene's germline CDR1 is MDHEN and CDR2 SYDVKM. CDR3 length: 15 residues. The ends lost 5 bases at V and 5 bases at J; junction bases unmatched: 7. The CDR3 DNA follows: TGTGCCAGCAGTCCACCGGGACAGGGTTATCAGCCCCAGCATTTT. This sequence encodes CASSPPGQGYQPQHF. The variable domain in full, completed from reference TRBV28 and TRBJ1-5, reads DVKVTQSSRYLVKRTGEKVFLECVQDMDHENMFWYRQDPGLGLRLIYFSYDVKMKEKGDIPEGYSVSREKKERFSLILESASTNQTSMYLCASSPPGQGYQPQHFGDGTRLSIL.

The rearrangement links TRBV28 to TRBJ1-5; D gene ambiguous. The germline V gene encodes CDR1 MDHEN and CDR2 SYDVKM. Deletions cut 7 bases from V and 6 bases from J, with 13 bases between. CDR3 length equals 13 residues. CDR3 coding DNA: TGTGCCAGCACCCCGGGGATCGCTCAGCCCCAGCATTTT. Residues: CASTPGIAQPQHF.

The rearrangement uses TRBV2 and TRBJ2-7, with 7 bases lining up with TRBD1. This CDR3 has 14 amino acids. With V trimmed by 4 bases and J by 7 bases, 10 bases remained unmatched. Germline loops: CDR1 SNHLY, CDR2 FYNNEI. The CDR3 here is CASSGVRGSGEQYF. CDR3 nucleotide sequence: TGTGCCAGCAGTGGCGTCAGGGGGTCGGGGGAGCAGTACTTC. Full variable domain (missing parts from reference TRBV2 and TRBJ2-7): EPEVTQTPSHQVTQMGQEVILRCVPISNHLYFYWYRQILGQKVEFLVSFYNNEISEKSEIFDDQFSVERPDGSNFTLKIRSTKLEDSAMYFCASSGVRGSGEQYFGPGTRLTVT.

The chain uses TRBV5-1 and TRBJ2-5; TRBD2 matches 12 bases. The V gene's germline CDR1 is SGHRS and CDR2 YFSETQ. This CDR3 is 16 amino acids long. After removal of 0 bases from V and 2 bases from J, the junction contained 2 bases not matched to a gene. In nucleotides, the CDR3 is TGCGCCAGCAGCTTGGATCTAGCGGGGGGGCAAGAGACCCAGTACTTC. Translated: CASSLDLAGGQETQYF.

The rearrangement joins TRBV7-8 to TRBJ1-1; maybe TRBD1 (6 bases). The ends were cut back, 1 base at V and 10 bases at J, with 16 bases in the middle. The CDR3 has 14 amino acids. Looked up from germline, CDR1 is SGHVS and CDR2 is FQNEAQ. The CDR3 reads CASSLVPPGTLAFF. The CDR3 region has the DNA TGTGCCAGCAGCTTAGTACCCCCCGGGACACTAGCTTTCTTT.

The V gene is TRBV4-1, the J gene TRBJ1-1, with D possibly matching TRBD1 (5 bases). The CDR3 runs 15 residues. Germline lookup yields CDR1 MGHRA and CDR2 YSYEKL. Trimming stripped 1 base from V and 0 bases from J, with 9 bases between. CDR3 loop: CASSQGGILNTEAFF. The CDR3 region has the DNA TGCGCCAGCAGCCAAGGGGGCATACTGAACACTGAAGCTTTCTTT.

This chain connects TRBV19 to TRBJ1-1, with 7 bases identical to TRBD1. Per germline, CDR1 LNHDA and CDR2 SQIVND (reference sequence). This CDR3 region has 17 residues. Losses at the gene ends were 4 bases for V and 0 bases for J; bases not matched to a gene: 11. The CDR3 loop is CASSRKGQHLMNTEAFF. DNA of the CDR3: TGTGCCAGTAGTAGAAAGGGACAGCATCTAATGAACACTGAAGCTTTCTTT.